This entry lists 7 T cell receptor beta chains sequenced from one sample in a study of cytomegalovirus exposure and HLA in healthy donors. PCR amplification relied on 60 Vbeta primers (plus 13 Jbeta primers). The repertoire was sequenced with immunoSEQ multiplex PCR; TCRdb's copy has only in-frame clones and lacks some. This sample's clone table lists around 29,000 clones. The sample was PBMCs. These receptor sequences come from a man aged 25-45 years in good health and CMV-seronegative.

This rearrangement joins TRBV27 to TRBJ1-1; D is possibly TRBD1 (5 bases). Trimming removed 10 bases at V and 7 bases at J, with 16 bases between. CDR3 length: 12 residues. Germline CDR1 MNHEY, CDR2 SMNVEV (reference sequence). CDR3: CATIHLGGEAFF. The CDR3 nucleotides are TGTGCCACCATACATTTGGGGGGTGAAGCTTTCTTT.

The chain uses TRBV30 and TRBJ1-4; D is perhaps TRBD1 (5 bases). Trimming cost V 2 bases and J 7 bases, with 11 bases left between them. The germline V gene has CDR1 GTSNPN and CDR2 SVGIG (reference sequence). This CDR3 comprises 13 residues. The CDR3 sequence: CAWSSGFFEKLFF. The CDR3 region has the DNA TGTGCCTGGAGTTCAGGGTTTTTTGAAAAACTGTTTTTT.

This chain links TRBV18 with TRBJ2-7, with D possibly being TRBD1 (5 bases). The germline CDR1 and CDR2 sequences are KGHSH and LQKENI. Trimming took off 1 base at V and 0 bases at J, with 10 bases between the two ends. CDR3 length equals 15 residues. The CDR3 bases are TGTGCCAGCTCACCACTGTTCGACAGCTCCTACGAGCAGTACTTC. It codes for CASSPLFDSSYEQYF. The full variable domain, its missing parts supplied by reference TRBV18 and TRBJ2-7, is NAGVMQNPRHLVRRRGQEARLRCSPMKGHSHVYWYRQLPEEGLKFMVYLQKENIIDESGMPKERFSAEFPKEGPSILRIQQVVRGDSAAYFCASSPLFDSSYEQYFGPGTRLTVT.

The rearrangement links TRBV2 to TRBJ2-7; D may be TRBD2 (5 bases). With 4 bases removed from V and 4 bases from J, the gap between germline ends came to 5 bases. The CDR3 spans 11 residues. Germline V CDR1 and CDR2: SNHLY, FYNNEI. This chain's CDR3 is CASSGEYEQYF. The CDR3 coding sequence is TGTGCCAGCAGTGGGGAGTACGAGCAGTACTTC.

This chain uses TRBV7-2 with TRBJ1-5; no firm D call. CDR3 length: 13 residues. Germline V gene data show CDR1 as SGHTA and CDR2 as FQGNSA. V was pared by 3 bases and J by 5 bases, with 8 bases between. In nucleotides, the CDR3 is TGTGCCAGCAGCTTGGAGGTATATCAGCCCCAGCATTTT. Translating it yields CASSLEVYQPQHF.

The chain recombines TRBV27 with TRBJ2-2; D is uncertain. The V and J ends lost 6 bases and 3 bases respectively, with 11 bases between them. Germline CDR1 is MNHEY and CDR2 is SMNVEV (reference sequence). CDR3 length: 14 residues. The CDR3 spells CASSLTYDTGELFF. The CDR3 nucleotides are TGTGCCAGCAGCCTGACATACGACACCGGGGAGCTGTTTTTT.

For the CDR3, the DNA is TGCGCCAGCAGCCCGACCGTTACCGAGGGGCAGTTCTTC. This translates into CASSPTVTEGQFF. The chain recombines TRBV5-1 with TRBJ2-1; tentative D call: TRBD2 (5 bases). The ends were cut back, 4 bases at V and 12 bases at J, with 17 bases in the middle. The CDR3 loop spans 13 amino acids. From germline, CDR1 is SGHRS and CDR2 YFSETQ.